This note documents a single T cell receptor (beta chain) sequence. The antigen is undetermined. Trimming cost V 7 bases and J 3 bases, with 10 bases left between them. Germline V lookup: CDR1 MNHEY, CDR2 SVGAGI. The CDR3 contains 12 residues. This record belongs to a study of OX40 agonist ivuxolimab in advanced cancers. Study context: Each dose-escalation patient presented with hepatocellular carcinoma, melanoma, renal cell or head and neck cancer. Patients with prior anti-PD-1, anti-PD-L1 or anti-CTLA-4 therapy were eligible; less than 50% had some.

Study-level findings and limits: Expanded clones were, on average, more numerous among CD8+ T cells than CD4+.

The assay was immunoSEQ multiplex PCR, and TCRdb's table has in-frame clones only and misses some. The sample has 35,000 to 45,000 clones; around 89% are singletons. The gene calls are TRBV6-5 and TRBJ2-7; D might be TRBD1 (6 bases). The sequence came from an adult with an advanced solid tumor such as melanoma, head and neck, liver or kidney cancer. Sequenced material: CD4+ or CD8+ T cells sorted from blood, taken in a trial of the OX40 agonist ivuxolimab. The CDR3: CASKEGGYEQYF. As DNA, the CDR3 is TGTGCCAGCAAAGAAGGGGGCTACGAGCAGTACTTC.